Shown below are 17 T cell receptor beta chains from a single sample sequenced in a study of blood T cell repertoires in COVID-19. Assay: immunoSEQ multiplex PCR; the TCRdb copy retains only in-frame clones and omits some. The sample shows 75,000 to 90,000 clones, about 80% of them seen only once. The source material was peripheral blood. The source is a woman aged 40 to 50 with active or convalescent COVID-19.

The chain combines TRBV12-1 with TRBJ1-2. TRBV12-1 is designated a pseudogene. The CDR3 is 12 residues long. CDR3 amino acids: CASSFAYYGYTF. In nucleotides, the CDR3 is TGTGCCAGCAGCTTTGCCTACTATGGCTACACCTTC.

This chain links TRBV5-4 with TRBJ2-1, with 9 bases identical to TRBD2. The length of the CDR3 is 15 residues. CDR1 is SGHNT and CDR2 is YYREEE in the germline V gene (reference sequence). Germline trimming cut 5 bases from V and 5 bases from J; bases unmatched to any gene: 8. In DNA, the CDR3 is TGTGCCAGCAGTCGCGGACTAGCGAGCGACAATGAGCAGTTCTTC. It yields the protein CASSRGLASDNEQFF.

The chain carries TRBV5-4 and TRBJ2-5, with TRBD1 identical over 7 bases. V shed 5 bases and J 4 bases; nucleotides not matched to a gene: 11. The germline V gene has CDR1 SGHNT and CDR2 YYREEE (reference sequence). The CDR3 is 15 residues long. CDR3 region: CASSHQKGAGETQYF. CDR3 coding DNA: TGTGCCAGCAGTCATCAAAAGGGGGCAGGAGAGACCCAGTACTTC.

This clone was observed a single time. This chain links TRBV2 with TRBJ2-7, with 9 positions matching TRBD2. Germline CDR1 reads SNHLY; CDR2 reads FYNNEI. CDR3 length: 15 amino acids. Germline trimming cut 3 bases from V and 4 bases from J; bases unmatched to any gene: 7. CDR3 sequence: CASSEGLAGFYEQYF. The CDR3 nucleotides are TGTGCCAGCAGTGAGGGGCTAGCGGGGTTTTACGAGCAGTACTTC.

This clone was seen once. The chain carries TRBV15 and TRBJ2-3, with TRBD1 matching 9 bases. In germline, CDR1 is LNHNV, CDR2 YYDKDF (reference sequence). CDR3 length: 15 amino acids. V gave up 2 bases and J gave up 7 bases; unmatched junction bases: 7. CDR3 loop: CATSRSGTGLNTQYF. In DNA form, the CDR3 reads TGTGCCACCAGCAGATCAGGGACAGGGCTAAATACGCAGTATTTT.

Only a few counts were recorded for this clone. The CDR3 loop is CSVDSNTDTQYF. The DNA of the CDR3 is TGCAGCGTGGACAGCAACACAGATACGCAGTATTTT. The chain joins TRBV29-1 to TRBJ2-3; maybe TRBD1 (6 bases). Germline CDR1 reads SQVTM; CDR2 reads ANQGSEA. The CDR3 length is 12 residues. Trimming cost V 6 bases and J 2 bases, with 9 bases left between them.

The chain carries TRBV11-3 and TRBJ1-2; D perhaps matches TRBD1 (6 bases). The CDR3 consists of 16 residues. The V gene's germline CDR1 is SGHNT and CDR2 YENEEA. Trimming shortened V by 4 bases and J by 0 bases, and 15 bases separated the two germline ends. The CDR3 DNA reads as TGTGCCAGCAGCTCCCCCCGGGACACTTCTAACTATGGCTACACCTTC. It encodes CASSSPRDTSNYGYTF.

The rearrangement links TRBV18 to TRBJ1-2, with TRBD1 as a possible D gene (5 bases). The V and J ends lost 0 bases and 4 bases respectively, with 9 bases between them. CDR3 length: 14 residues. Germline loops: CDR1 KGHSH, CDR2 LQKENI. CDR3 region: CASSPPARVYGYTF. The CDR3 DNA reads TGTGCCAGCTCACCACCGGCCAGGGTCTATGGCTACACCTTC.

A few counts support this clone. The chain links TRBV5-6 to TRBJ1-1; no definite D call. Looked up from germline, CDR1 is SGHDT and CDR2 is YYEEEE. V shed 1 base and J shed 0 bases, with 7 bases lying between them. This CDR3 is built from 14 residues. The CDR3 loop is CASSLQMMNTEAFF. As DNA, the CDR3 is TGTGCCAGCAGCTTGCAGATGATGAACACTGAAGCTTTCTTT. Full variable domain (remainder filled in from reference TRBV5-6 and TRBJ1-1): DAGVTQSPTHLIKTRGQQVTLRCSPKSGHDTVSWYQQALGQGPQFIFQYYEEEERQRGNFPDRFSGHQFPNYSSELNVNALLLGDSALYLCASSLQMMNTEAFFGQGTRLTVV.

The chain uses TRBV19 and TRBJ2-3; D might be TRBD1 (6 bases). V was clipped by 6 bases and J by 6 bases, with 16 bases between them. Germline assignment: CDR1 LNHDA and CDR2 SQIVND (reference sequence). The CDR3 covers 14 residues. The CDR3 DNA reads TGTGCCAGTAGCAGTCCCGCGAGGGGGGATACGCAGTATTTT. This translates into CASSSPARGDTQYF.

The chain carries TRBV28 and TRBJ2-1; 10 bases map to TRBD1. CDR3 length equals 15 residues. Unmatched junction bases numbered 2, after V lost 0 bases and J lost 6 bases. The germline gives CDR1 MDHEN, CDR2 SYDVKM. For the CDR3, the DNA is TGTGCCAGCAGTTTATGGGGACAGGGGACCAATGAGCAGTTCTTC. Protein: CASSLWGQGTNEQFF.

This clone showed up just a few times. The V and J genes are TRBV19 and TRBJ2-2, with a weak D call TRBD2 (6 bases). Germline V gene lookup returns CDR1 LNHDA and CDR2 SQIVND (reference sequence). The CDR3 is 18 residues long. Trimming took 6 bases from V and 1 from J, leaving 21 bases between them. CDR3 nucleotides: TGTGCCAGTAGGGGTTCGCGGGAACTAGCTGAGAACACCGGGGAGCTGTTTTTT. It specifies CASRGSRELAENTGELFF.

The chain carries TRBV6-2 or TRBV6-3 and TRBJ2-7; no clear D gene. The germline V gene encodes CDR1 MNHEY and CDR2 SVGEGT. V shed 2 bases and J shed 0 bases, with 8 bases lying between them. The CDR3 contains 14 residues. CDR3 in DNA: TGTGCCAGCAGTTACCCCACAGACTCCTACGAGCAGTACTTC. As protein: CASSYPTDSYEQYF.

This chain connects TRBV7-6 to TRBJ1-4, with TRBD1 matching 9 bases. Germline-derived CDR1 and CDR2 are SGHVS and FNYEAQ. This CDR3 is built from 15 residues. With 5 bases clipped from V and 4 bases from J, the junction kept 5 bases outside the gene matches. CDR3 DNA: TGTGCCAGCAGCCCCGGGACAGGGATTAATGAAAAACTGTTTTTT. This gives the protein CASSPGTGINEKLFF. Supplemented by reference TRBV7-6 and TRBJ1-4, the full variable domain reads GAGVSQSPRYKVTKRGQDVALRCDPISGHVSLYWYRQALGQGPEFLTYFNYEAQQDKSGLPNDRFSAERPEGSISTLTIQRTEQRDSAMYRCASSPGTGINEKLFFGSGTQLSVL.

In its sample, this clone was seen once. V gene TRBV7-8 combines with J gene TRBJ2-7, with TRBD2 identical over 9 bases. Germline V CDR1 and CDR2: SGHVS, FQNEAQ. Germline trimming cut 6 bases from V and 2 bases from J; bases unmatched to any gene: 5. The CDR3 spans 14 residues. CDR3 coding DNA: TGTGCCAGCAGAGTGGGACTAGCAGCCTACGAGCAGTACTTC. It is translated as CASRVGLAAYEQYF.

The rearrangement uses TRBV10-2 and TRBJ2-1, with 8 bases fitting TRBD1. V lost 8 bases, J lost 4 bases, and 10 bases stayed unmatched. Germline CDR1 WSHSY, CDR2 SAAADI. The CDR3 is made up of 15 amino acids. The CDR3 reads CASGDRFSVYNEQFF. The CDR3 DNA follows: TGCGCCAGCGGGGACAGGTTCTCGGTGTACAATGAGCAGTTCTTC.

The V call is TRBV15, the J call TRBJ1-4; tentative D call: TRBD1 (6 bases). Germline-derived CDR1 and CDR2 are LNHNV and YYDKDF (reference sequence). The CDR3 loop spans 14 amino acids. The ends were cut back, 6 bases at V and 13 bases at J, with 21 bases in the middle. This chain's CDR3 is CATRSLTGGQRLFF. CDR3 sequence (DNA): TGTGCCACCAGGTCCCTCACGGGGGGCCAGCGACTGTTTTTT.